This T cell receptor beta chain is from a study of cytomegalovirus exposure and HLA in healthy donors. Overall study results and limits: A few of the chains that were CMV-associated were confirmed in vitro to be specific for CMV antigens. For presence/absence analyses, sequencing depth was assumed to be roughly uniform across donors.

Nominal health characterized the donors when sampled, though unrecorded immune exposures were likely. Primers for the PCR totalled 60 Vbeta and 13 Jbeta. Here immunoSEQ multiplex PCR was the method, and the copy in TCRdb shows in-frame clones only, minus some. The repertoire includes around 140,000 clones, over 75% of them detected once, and 2.5% to 3% sits in the top ten. About this clone: Its target is not known.

Sequences were obtained from PBMCs. The sequence derives from a woman in her twenties or thirties in good health and CMV-seronegative.

CDR3 sequence: CASSSTLAGLNEQFF. The CDR3 nucleotides are TGTGCCAGCAGTTCAACACTAGCGGGACTTAATGAGCAGTTCTTC. The chain joins TRBV6-5 to TRBJ2-1, with 10 bases lining up with TRBD2. Germline V lookup: CDR1 MNHEY, CDR2 SVGAGI. The V segment lost 4 bases and the J segment 7 bases; nucleotides outside the gene matches: 7. The CDR3 has 15 amino acids.